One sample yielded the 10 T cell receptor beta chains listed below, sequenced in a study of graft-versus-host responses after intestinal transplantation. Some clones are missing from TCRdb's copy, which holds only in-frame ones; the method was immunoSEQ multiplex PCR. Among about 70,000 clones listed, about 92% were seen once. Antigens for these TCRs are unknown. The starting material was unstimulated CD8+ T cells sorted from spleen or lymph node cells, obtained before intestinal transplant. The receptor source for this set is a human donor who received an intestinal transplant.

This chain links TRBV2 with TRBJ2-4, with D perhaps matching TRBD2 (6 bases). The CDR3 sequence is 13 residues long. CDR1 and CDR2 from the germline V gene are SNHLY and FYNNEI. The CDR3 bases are TGTGTTGGCCAGGTAGCGGAGAGGGACATTCAGTACTTC. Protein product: CVGQVAERDIQYF.

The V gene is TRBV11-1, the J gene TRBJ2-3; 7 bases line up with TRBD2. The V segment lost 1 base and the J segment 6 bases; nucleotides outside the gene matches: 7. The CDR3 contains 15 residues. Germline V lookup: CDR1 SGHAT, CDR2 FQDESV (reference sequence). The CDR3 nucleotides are TGTGCCAGCAGCTTAGTAAGCGCCGGGGGGGATACGCAGTATTTT. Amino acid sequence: CASSLVSAGGDTQYF.

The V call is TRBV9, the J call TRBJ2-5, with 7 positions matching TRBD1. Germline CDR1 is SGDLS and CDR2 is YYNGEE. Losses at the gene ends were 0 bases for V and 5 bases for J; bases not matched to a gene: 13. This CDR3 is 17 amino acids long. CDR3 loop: CASSVGFVMTGSETQYF. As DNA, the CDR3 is TGTGCCAGCAGCGTAGGGTTCGTGATGACAGGGTCGGAGACCCAGTACTTC. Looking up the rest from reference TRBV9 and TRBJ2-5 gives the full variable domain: DSGVTQTPKHLITATGQRVTLRCSPRSGDLSVYWYQQSLDQGLQFLIQYYNGEERAKGNILERFSAQQFPDLHSELNLSSLELGDSALYFCASSVGFVMTGSETQYFGPGTRLLVL.

This CDR3 reads CASSPERGGQNEQFF. CDR3 sequence (DNA): TGTGCCAGCAGTCCAGAGCGGGGGGGACAAAATGAGCAGTTCTTC. V and J are TRBV27 and TRBJ2-1; 10 bases are a match to TRBD2. J gave up 7 bases and V 5 bases, and 8 bases lay outside the gene matches. Germline V gene data show CDR1 as MNHEY and CDR2 as SMNVEV (reference sequence). CDR3 length: 15 amino acids.

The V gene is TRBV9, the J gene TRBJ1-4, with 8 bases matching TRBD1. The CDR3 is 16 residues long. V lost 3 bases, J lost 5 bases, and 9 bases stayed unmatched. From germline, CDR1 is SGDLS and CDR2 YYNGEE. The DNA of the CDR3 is TGTGCCAGCAGCGGTCCTAACAGGGGGGGAAATGAAAAACTGTTTTTT. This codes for CASSGPNRGGNEKLFF.

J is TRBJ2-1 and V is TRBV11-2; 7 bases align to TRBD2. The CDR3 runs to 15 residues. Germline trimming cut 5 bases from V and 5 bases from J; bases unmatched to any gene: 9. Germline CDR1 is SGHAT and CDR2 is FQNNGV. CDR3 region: CASSPWLAENNEQFF. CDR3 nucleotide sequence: TGTGCCAGCAGCCCCTGGCTAGCGGAGAACAATGAGCAGTTCTTC.

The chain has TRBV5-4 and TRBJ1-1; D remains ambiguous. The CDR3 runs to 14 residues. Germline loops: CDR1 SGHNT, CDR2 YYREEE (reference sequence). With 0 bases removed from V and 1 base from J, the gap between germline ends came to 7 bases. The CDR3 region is CASSLGGWNTEAFF. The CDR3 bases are TGTGCCAGCAGCTTGGGCGGGTGGAACACTGAAGCTTTCTTT.

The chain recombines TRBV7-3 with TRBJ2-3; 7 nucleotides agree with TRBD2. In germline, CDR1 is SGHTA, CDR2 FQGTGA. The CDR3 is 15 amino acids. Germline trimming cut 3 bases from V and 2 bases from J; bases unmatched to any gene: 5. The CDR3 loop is CASSFGGGITDTQYF. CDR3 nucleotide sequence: TGTGCCAGCAGCTTTGGGGGGGGGATCACAGATACGCAGTATTTT.

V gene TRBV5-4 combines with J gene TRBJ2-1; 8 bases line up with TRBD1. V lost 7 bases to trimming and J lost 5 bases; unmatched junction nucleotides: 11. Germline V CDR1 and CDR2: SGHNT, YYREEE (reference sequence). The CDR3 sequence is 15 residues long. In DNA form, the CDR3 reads TGTGCCAGCGGCCTCTGGGACAGGCCAAACAATGAGCAGTTCTTC. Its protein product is CASGLWDRPNNEQFF.

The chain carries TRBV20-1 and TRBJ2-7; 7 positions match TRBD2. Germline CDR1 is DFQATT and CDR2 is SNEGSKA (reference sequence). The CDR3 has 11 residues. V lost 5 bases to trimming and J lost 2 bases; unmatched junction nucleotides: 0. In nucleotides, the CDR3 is TGCAGTGCTGGACTAGCCTACGAGCAGTACTTC. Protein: CSAGLAYEQYF.